This entry lists 31 T cell receptor beta chains sequenced from one sample in a study of T-cell reconstitution after alpha-beta-depleted transplantation in children. Unique molecular identifiers were incorporated when the TCRbeta library was constructed. TCRdb re-called the PCR reads through MiXCR, storing one row per CDR3 protein. The sample lists roughly 310,000 distinct CDR3 sequences; roughly 21% were seen once. The sequenced sample was PBMCs, mostly from graft donor cells, obtained 180 days after TCRalphabeta/CD19-depleted stem cell transplant. The receptors originated from a male patient younger than 18 who had a stem cell transplant for acute lymphoblastic leukemia, so the T cells may come from the graft donor.

The chain recombines TRBV10-3 with TRBJ2-3, with 7 bases aligning to TRBD1. This CDR3 is built from 14 residues. V lost 6 bases to trimming and J lost 1 base; unmatched junction nucleotides: 4. Germline V lookup: CDR1 ENHRY, CDR2 SYGVKD. The CDR3 loop is CAISLGQGTDTQYF. CDR3 coding DNA: TGTGCCATCAGCCTAGGACAGGGCACAGATACGCAGTATTTT.

The chain combines TRBV11-2 with TRBJ2-3; the D gene could be TRBD1 or TRBD2 (5 bases each). Between the trimmed V and J ends, which lost 4 bases and 6 bases, there was a span of 20 bases. This CDR3 contains 16 residues. Germline V lookup: CDR1 SGHAT, CDR2 FQNNGV. This CDR3 is CASSSWDGELGDTQYF. The DNA for the CDR3 is TGTGCCAGCAGCTCCTGGGACGGAGAGTTGGGGGATACGCAGTATTTT.

The sample holds many counts of this clonotype. This chain uses TRBV4-1 with TRBJ2-4; TRBD1 is a possible D gene (6 bases). The CDR3 is 12 residues long. Trimming pared 8 bases from V and 4 bases from J, leaving 9 bases between. Germline V lookup: CDR1 MGHRA, CDR2 YSYEKL. This chain's CDR3 is CASLDRKNIQYF. For the CDR3, the DNA is TGCGCCAGCTTGGACAGAAAAAACATTCAGTACTTC.

This clonotype was counted a few times. This chain joins TRBV27 and TRBJ1-1; 9 nucleotides agree with TRBD1. Per germline, CDR1 MNHEY and CDR2 SMNVEV (reference sequence). CDR3 length: 14 residues. V was pared by 4 bases and J by 10 bases, with 10 bases of the junction left unmatched. CDR3 in DNA: TGTGCCAGCAGTTCGCCTACAGGGGGCAGGACAGCTTTCTTT. Its protein is CASSSPTGGRTAFF.

This clonotype was detected many times. The chain is built from TRBV12-3 or TRBV12-4 and TRBJ2-7; the match to TRBD2 covers 7 bases. The CDR3 runs to 14 residues. Germline trimming cut 3 bases from V and 0 bases from J; bases unmatched to any gene: 2. The CDR3 nucleotides read TGTGCCAGCAGTTTGAGGGAGGGCTCCTACGAGCAGTACTTC. It encodes CASSLREGSYEQYF.

The chain joins TRBV9 to TRBJ2-3; D is possibly TRBD2 (6 bases). V dropped 0 bases and J dropped 2 bases, with 10 bases sitting between them. Per germline, CDR1 SGDLS and CDR2 YYNGEE. The CDR3 loop spans 15 amino acids. CDR3 in DNA: TGTGCCAGCAGCGTAGCTCCGGGGGACACAGATACGCAGTATTTT. Its translation: CASSVAPGDTDTQYF.

This clonotype was seen a few times. This chain uses TRBV6-2 or TRBV6-3 with TRBJ2-7; a weak D match, TRBD2 (6 bases). CDR1 and CDR2 (germline): MNHEY, SVGEGT. Trimming left V 0 bases short and J 5 bases short, with 20 bases between. This CDR3 is 17 amino acids long. This CDR3 reads CASSYSPRTTSGHEQYF. In DNA, the CDR3 is TGTGCCAGCAGTTACTCCCCCCGGACTACCTCAGGGCACGAGCAGTACTTC.

This clonotype has at least ten counts. The V call is TRBV6-1, the J call TRBJ1-1; D is possibly TRBD1 (6 bases). V dropped 7 bases and J dropped 0 bases, with 18 bases sitting between them. This CDR3 region has 16 residues. Per germline, CDR1 MNHNS and CDR2 SASEGT. Written as DNA, the CDR3 is TGTGCCAGCACCGTTGACAGGATAGATCTGAACACTGAAGCTTTCTTT. It is translated as CASTVDRIDLNTEAFF.

V and J are TRBV7-8 and TRBJ2-6, with D perhaps TRBD2 (7 bases). Per germline, CDR1 SGHVS and CDR2 FQNEAQ. The CDR3 length is 18 residues. Trimming left V 2 bases short and J 1 base short, with 15 bases between. The CDR3 spells CASSLWGGAISGANVLTF. The DNA for the CDR3 is TGTGCCAGCAGCTTATGGGGGGGCGCGATATCTGGGGCCAACGTCCTGACTTTC.

The genes are TRBV12-3 or TRBV12-4 and TRBJ2-5; 7 bases are shared with TRBD2. V lost 2 bases and J lost 5; bases outside the gene matches: 8. This CDR3 has 15 residues. CDR3 coding DNA: TGTGCCAGCAGTTTAATCGGACTAGAGGTGGAGACCCAGTACTTC. Its translation: CASSLIGLEVETQYF.

This chain uses TRBV6-2 or TRBV6-3 with TRBJ2-7, with 7 bases lining up with TRBD2. The germline V gene has CDR1 MNHEY and CDR2 SVGEGT. The CDR3 totals 14 residues. V was clipped by 1 base and J by 3 bases; unmatched bases: 3. The CDR3 region has the DNA TGTGCCAGCAGTTACTTAGGACTAGTCTACGAGCAGTACTTC. Its translation is CASSYLGLVYEQYF.

This clonotype came up a few times. A read error is likely, as this CDR3 ends without the conserved phenylalanine or tryptophan. No DNA is shown, since the ends of the CDR3 on it are uncertain; the CDR3 is the one TCRdb lists. V is TRBV18 and J is TRBJ2-7; the table's D call, TRBD1, has no DNA check behind it. Germline assignment: CDR1 KGHSH and CDR2 LQKENI. Ends included, the CDR3 has 10 residues. The CDR3 spells CASSLPTGPN.

The J gene is TRBJ1-2, the V gene TRBV19; maybe TRBD1 (6 bases). CDR1 and CDR2 (germline): LNHDA, SQIVND (reference sequence). The CDR3 loop spans 15 amino acids. Trimming left V 2 bases short and J 2 bases short, with 12 bases between. The CDR3 sequence: CASSIRRQGNYGYTF. The CDR3 coding sequence is TGTGCCAGTAGTATAAGGCGTCAGGGGAACTATGGCTACACCTTC.

This clonotype was counted a few times. This chain uses TRBV5-1 with TRBJ2-3; 11 nucleotides align to TRBD2. V shed 0 bases and J 6 bases; nucleotides not matched to a gene: 9. The CDR3 covers 17 residues. The V gene's germline CDR1 is SGHRS and CDR2 YFSETQ. The DNA for the CDR3 is TGCGCCAGCAGCTTGGCCGGGACTAGCGGCTTGGAGGATACGCAGTATTTT. It codes for CASSLAGTSGLEDTQYF.

The sample holds many counts of this clonotype. The chain joins TRBV5-1 to TRBJ2-7; 7 bases agree with TRBD2. The CDR3 runs to 14 residues. The germline CDR1 and CDR2 sequences are SGHRS and YFSETQ. J gave up 0 bases and V 2 bases, and 2 bases lay outside the gene matches. CDR3 residues: CASSFASGSYEQYF. CDR3 coding DNA: TGCGCCAGCAGCTTCGCTAGCGGCTCCTACGAGCAGTACTTC.

The chain employs TRBV5-8 and TRBJ1-3; D might be TRBD1 (5 bases). V was trimmed by 1 base and J by 0 bases, leaving 11 bases between them. CDR3 length: 16 residues. Germline CDR1 is SGHTS and CDR2 is YDEGEE. The CDR3 nucleotides are TGTGCCAGCAGCTTGTATTCTGGGACCTCTGGAAACACCATATATTTT. This encodes CASSLYSGTSGNTIYF.

This clonotype has more than one count but fewer than ten. The V call is TRBV7-8, the J call TRBJ2-7; 13 nucleotides match TRBD2. The CDR3 consists of 16 residues. V dropped 5 bases and J dropped 2; count of bases not matched to a gene: 6. Germline V gene sequence: CDR1 SGHVS, CDR2 FQNEAQ. The CDR3 region has the DNA TGTGCCAGCAGCCCCTGGACTAGCGGGAGTACCTACGAGCAGTACTTC. Its protein product is CASSPWTSGSTYEQYF.

This clonotype was seen more than once but under ten times. V is TRBV9 and J is TRBJ2-7, with D perhaps TRBD2 (6 bases). This CDR3 is 18 amino acids long. Germline V gene data show CDR1 as SGDLS and CDR2 as YYNGEE. V lost 0 bases and J 0 bases, leaving 19 bases between the germline ends. CDR3 region: CASSVGIVGDSGSYEQYF. DNA for the CDR3: TGTGCCAGCAGCGTAGGAATCGTTGGAGATAGCGGCTCCTACGAGCAGTACTTC. The full variable domain, its missing parts supplied by reference TRBV9 and TRBJ2-7, is DSGVTQTPKHLITATGQRVTLRCSPRSGDLSVYWYQQSLDQGLQFLIQYYNGEERAKGNILERFSAQQFPDLHSELNLSSLELGDSALYFCASSVGIVGDSGSYEQYFGPGTRLTVT.

The CDR3 DNA is TGTGCCAGCAGCTTAATGGCAGCAGATACGCAGTATTTT. Its protein product is CASSLMAADTQYF. V and J are TRBV7-8 and TRBJ2-3; no clear D gene. CDR1 and CDR2 from the germline V gene are SGHVS and FQNEAQ. This CDR3 region has 13 residues. With 2 bases removed from V and 4 bases from J, the gap between germline ends came to 7 bases.

This clonotype showed up just a few times. The chain joins TRBV20-1 to TRBJ2-1, with D maybe TRBD2 (6 bases). The ends were cut back, 3 bases at V and 14 bases at J, with 23 bases in the middle. CDR1 DFQATT and CDR2 SNEGSKA come from the germline V gene (reference sequence). The CDR3 runs to 14 residues. In DNA, the CDR3 is TGCAGTGCTAGGGAAGTGGGGCTTGGGGGGAATGAGTTCTTC. Its protein product is CSAREVGLGGNEFF.

This clonotype was picked up a small number of times. The chain is built from TRBV5-1 and TRBJ1-1; TRBD1 is a possible D gene (6 bases). V was shortened by 5 bases and J by 1 base, with 12 bases between the two germline ends. Looked up from germline, CDR1 is SGHRS and CDR2 is YFSETQ. The CDR3 runs 14 residues. The CDR3 sequence: CASSFGGANTEAFF. In DNA form, the CDR3 reads TGCGCCAGCAGTTTCGGGGGGGCGAACACTGAAGCTTTCTTT.

This clonotype has a handful of counts. The chain carries TRBV6-5 and TRBJ1-2, with 9 bases lining up with TRBD1. This CDR3 has 17 residues. V was clipped by 4 bases and J by 2 bases; unmatched bases: 11. CDR1 and CDR2 from the germline V gene are MNHEY and SVGAGI. The CDR3 DNA is TGTGCCAGCAGTTCCCAATTGGGACAGGGCCAAAACTATGGCTACACCTTC. This translates into CASSSQLGQGQNYGYTF.

The V and J genes are TRBV5-6 and TRBJ1-6; 12 bases are shared with TRBD1. The germline V gene has CDR1 SGHDT and CDR2 YYEEEE. V dropped 2 bases and J dropped 10; count of bases not matched to a gene: 13. This CDR3 is built from 18 residues. The CDR3 coding sequence is TGTGCCAGCAGCTTATGGTGGGACAGGGGGCGCCTGGGGTCACCCCTCCACTTT. Translated: CASSLWWDRGRLGSPLHF.

The chain has TRBV7-2 and TRBJ1-4; a weak D match, TRBD1 (6 bases). V lost 5 bases and J 8 bases, leaving 18 bases between the germline ends. The CDR3 loop spans 15 amino acids. The germline CDR1 and CDR2 sequences are SGHTA and FQGNSA. This CDR3 is CASSPQGHPGEKLFF. The CDR3 DNA is TGTGCCAGCAGCCCCCAGGGACACCCGGGGGAAAAACTGTTTTTT.

The chain has TRBV2 and TRBJ1-2; D remains ambiguous. Germline loops: CDR1 SNHLY, CDR2 FYNNEI. Between the trimmed V and J ends, which lost 1 base and 4 bases, there was a span of 10 bases. This CDR3 has 14 residues. The CDR3 nucleotides are TGTGCCAGCAGTGAAGGTGCCGGTTTCTATGGCTACACCTTC. It encodes CASSEGAGFYGYTF. The entire variable domain, with the rest obtained from reference TRBV2 and TRBJ1-2, is as follows: EPEVTQTPSHQVTQMGQEVILRCVPISNHLYFYWYRQILGQKVEFLVSFYNNEISEKSEIFDDQFSVERPDGSNFTLKIRSTKLEDSAMYFCASSEGAGFYGYTFGSGTRLTVV.

In its sample, this clonotype was seen a few times. The chain combines TRBV5-1 with TRBJ1-1, with D hard to call. Germline V gene data show CDR1 as SGHRS and CDR2 as YFSETQ. Trimming took off 4 bases at V and 3 bases at J, with 16 bases between the two ends. The CDR3 is 15 amino acids. The chain's CDR3 is CASSPKPRPYTEAFF. In nucleotides, the CDR3 is TGCGCCAGCAGCCCGAAACCACGCCCTTACACTGAAGCTTTCTTT.

This clonotype has a handful of counts. The chain employs TRBV7-9 and TRBJ2-3, with D possibly being TRBD2 (6 bases). Per the germline V gene, CDR1 is SEHNR and CDR2 is FQNEAQ (reference sequence). Trimming removed 5 bases from V and 1 base from J, with 19 bases in between. CDR3 length: 17 amino acids. The CDR3 bases are TGTGCCAGCAGCCAAGAGAGGGGAGGAGGGGGCACAGATACGCAGTATTTT. Protein sequence: CASSQERGGGGTDTQYF.

Points on this clonotype: One end of the junction is discordant with germline, which a read error may explain. This chain connects TRBV6-6 to TRBJ1-2; D might be TRBD1 (5 bases). Per germline, CDR1 MNHNY and CDR2 SVGAGI (reference sequence). There are 12 residues in the CDR3. CDR3 bases: TGTGCCAGCAGTTACTTTATAGACAGCCCCATCTTC. It specifies CASSYFIDSPIF.

The chain combines TRBV5-5 with TRBJ1-2, with TRBD1 identical over 8 bases. Germline V gives CDR1 SGHKS, CDR2 YYEKEE (reference sequence). V trimming: 4 bases; J trimming: 4 bases; junction bases outside the gene matches: 6. This CDR3 region has 14 residues. CDR3 sequence: CASSPVTGGYGYTF. Here the CDR3 DNA reads TGTGCCAGCAGCCCGGTCACAGGGGGCTATGGCTACACCTTC.

The chain has TRBV5-1 and TRBJ2-5; D is possibly TRBD2 (6 bases). V was cut by 0 bases and J by 1 base, with 13 bases left in between. Per the germline V gene, CDR1 is SGHRS and CDR2 is YFSETQ. CDR3 length equals 16 residues. CDR3 in amino acids: CASSLAGGGIQETQYF. CDR3 coding DNA: TGCGCCAGCAGCTTGGCCGGCGGAGGGATCCAAGAGACCCAGTACTTC.

In its sample, this clonotype was seen a few times. The chain has TRBV6-1 and TRBJ2-1, with D uncertain. This CDR3 region has 11 residues. Germline V gene lookup returns CDR1 MNHNS and CDR2 SASEGT. Trimming removed 7 bases from V and 8 bases from J, with 9 bases in between. CDR3 loop: CASTWPYEQFF. The CDR3, as DNA: TGTGCCAGCACTTGGCCGTATGAGCAGTTCTTC.